Below are 29 T cell receptor beta chains sequenced from a single sample in a study of cytomegalovirus exposure and HLA in healthy donors. A multiplex PCR was run with 60 Vbeta primers and 13 Jbeta primers. Sequenced by immunoSEQ multiplex PCR; TCRdb stores in-frame clones only, minus some. The sample carries fewer than 200,000 clones, about 80% recorded once. Sequenced material: PBMCs. The receptors here all came from a girl aged 5 to 17 in good health and CMV-seropositive.

V gene TRBV7-3 combines with J gene TRBJ1-1, with unresolved D. V was cut by 0 bases and J by 1 base, with 12 bases left in between. Germline-derived CDR1 and CDR2 are SGHTA and FQGTGA. The CDR3 loop spans 16 amino acids. In nucleotides, the CDR3 is TGTGCCAGCAGCTTAACCCTCCCAAACGGGAACACTGAAGCTTTCTTT. Amino acid sequence: CASSLTLPNGNTEAFF.

V and J are TRBV7-2 and TRBJ1-2, with TRBD1 matching over 8 bases. Germline-derived CDR1 and CDR2 are SGHTA and FQGNSA. V was pared by 4 bases and J by 8 bases, with 9 bases of the junction left unmatched. The CDR3 totals 14 residues. The CDR3 reads CASSSTGVSGGYTF. The CDR3 DNA follows: TGTGCCAGCAGCTCGACAGGGGTCTCGGGAGGCTACACCTTC.

The chain couples TRBV6-5 to TRBJ1-2, with TRBD1 identical over 9 bases. The CDR3 runs to 14 residues. V lost 8 bases and J lost 2; bases outside the gene matches: 6. Germline V gene lookup returns CDR1 MNHEY and CDR2 SVGAGI. This CDR3 reads CASSRGTGNYGYTF. The DNA for the CDR3 is TGTGCCAGCTCCCGGGGGACAGGGAACTATGGCTACACCTTC.

This clone was observed a handful of times. The J gene is TRBJ2-7, the V gene TRBV29-1; a weak D match, TRBD1 (5 bases). In germline, CDR1 is SQVTM, CDR2 ANQGSEA. This CDR3 has 14 amino acids. V was cut by 6 bases and J by 0 bases, with 15 bases left in between. The CDR3, as DNA: TGCAGCGTAACCCGTGACAGCCCCTCCTACGAGCAGTACTTC. It translates to CSVTRDSPSYEQYF.

V usage is TRBV19 and J usage is TRBJ2-5; TRBD1 matches 7 bases. The V segment lost 4 bases and the J segment 2 bases; nucleotides outside the gene matches: 10. Germline values: CDR1 LNHDA, CDR2 SQIVND (reference sequence). CDR3 length: 16 residues. CDR3 sequence (DNA): TGTGCCAGTAGTAGTTTTGACAGGGTCGATCAAGAGACCCAGTACTTC. It encodes CASSSFDRVDQETQYF.

The chain combines TRBV29-1 with TRBJ2-1; a weak D match, TRBD2 (7 bases). Germline CDR1 and CDR2: SQVTM and ANQGSEA. This CDR3 comprises 16 residues. The V and J ends lost 6 bases and 2 bases respectively, with 20 bases between them. The CDR3 reads CSVHFGGTQPYNEQFF. The CDR3 DNA follows: TGCAGCGTGCATTTCGGGGGGACACAACCCTACAATGAGCAGTTCTTC.

This clone was seen only once. This chain joins TRBV5-1 and TRBJ1-5; TRBD1 matches at 7 bases. V lost 8 bases to trimming and J lost 8 bases; unmatched junction nucleotides: 13. The V gene's germline CDR1 is SGHRS and CDR2 YFSETQ. This CDR3 is 14 amino acids long. The CDR3 spells CARTTGSTFEPQHF. The DNA for the CDR3 is TGCGCCAGGACGACAGGGTCAACTTTTGAGCCCCAGCATTTT.

This clone was found a few times. The V and J genes are TRBV4-1 and TRBJ2-6; TRBD1 matches 8 bases. The germline V gene has CDR1 MGHRA and CDR2 YSYEKL. V lost 0 bases, J lost 4 bases, and 8 bases stayed unmatched. The CDR3 spans 18 residues. DNA for the CDR3: TGCGCCAGCAGCCAAGAGGCAGGGGGCGCCCCCGGGGCCAACGTCCTGACTTTC. Its protein is CASSQEAGGAPGANVLTF.

The CDR3 nucleotides read TGTGCCAGCAGCCATCAGCGTGACCCAGATACGCAGTATTTT. It codes for CASSHQRDPDTQYF. The chain has TRBV7-3 and TRBJ2-3; no clear D. CDR3 length: 14 amino acids. Germline V gene sequence: CDR1 SGHTA, CDR2 FQGTGA. V lost 5 bases, J lost 4 bases, and 13 bases lay in between.

The chain carries TRBV7-2 and TRBJ2-1; tentatively, D is TRBD2 (5 bases). V was cut by 0 bases and J by 2 bases, with 8 bases left in between. Per the germline V gene, CDR1 is SGHTA and CDR2 is FQGNSA. The CDR3 has 15 amino acids. The CDR3 DNA reads TGTGCCAGCAGCTTAGCGGGAGCTACCTACAATGAGCAGTTCTTC. Its translation: CASSLAGATYNEQFF.

About this clone: The identical CDR3 is also encoded by other nucleotide sequences in the sample. The chain uses TRBV27 and TRBJ1-1; 8 bases match TRBD1. The trim removed 3 bases at V and 4 bases at J, leaving 4 bases unmatched. Germline-derived CDR1 and CDR2 are MNHEY and SMNVEV (reference sequence). The CDR3 sequence is 14 residues long. The CDR3 protein is CASSLGTGGTEAFF. The CDR3 coding sequence is TGTGCCAGCAGTTTGGGAACAGGGGGCACTGAAGCTTTCTTT.

The chain carries TRBV13 and TRBJ2-2; TRBD2 matches 7 bases. Germline trimming cut 5 bases from V and 4 bases from J; bases unmatched to any gene: 4. Germline values: CDR1 PRHDT, CDR2 FYEKMQ (reference sequence). The CDR3 has 14 amino acids. CDR3 amino acids: CASSVRTSTGELFF. DNA of the CDR3: TGTGCCAGCAGCGTAAGGACTAGCACCGGGGAGCTGTTTTTT.

The rearrangement uses TRBV6-6 and TRBJ2-3, with D possibly matching TRBD2 (6 bases). V gave up 0 bases and J gave up 6 bases, with 13 bases separating them. CDR1 is MNHNY, CDR2 SVGAGI, per germline (reference sequence). CDR3 size: 15 residues. This CDR3 reads CASSYSTARGDTQYF. CDR3 nucleotide sequence: TGTGCCAGCAGTTACTCGACTGCTCGGGGGGATACGCAGTATTTT.

The chain recombines TRBV2 with TRBJ1-5; tentative D call: TRBD1 (5 bases). The V end lost 4 bases, the J end lost 6 bases, and 13 bases lay between the germline ends. The CDR3 runs 14 residues. The germline CDR1 and CDR2 sequences are SNHLY and FYNNEI. CDR3 loop: CASSATASTQPQHF. The CDR3 bases are TGTGCCAGCAGTGCGACAGCTTCTACTCAGCCCCAGCATTTT.

V and J are TRBV7-3 and TRBJ2-7, with 8 bases lining up with TRBD1. CDR3 length: 15 amino acids. Trimming removed 5 bases from V and 3 bases from J; junction bases left unmatched: 9. Germline V gene sequence: CDR1 SGHTA, CDR2 FQGTGA. The CDR3 protein is CASSPSGTGLYEQYF. CDR3 coding DNA: TGTGCCAGCAGCCCCTCCGGGACAGGCCTCTACGAGCAGTACTTC.

The rearrangement links TRBV4-1 to TRBJ1-2; no reliable D call. Germline V CDR1 and CDR2: MGHRA, YSYEKL. Trimming pared 0 bases from V and 10 bases from J, leaving 9 bases between. This CDR3 comprises 12 residues. The CDR3 nucleotides read TGCGCCAGCAGCCAAGATGGAGCAGCCTACACCTTC. Translated: CASSQDGAAYTF.

This clone was found once. Written as DNA, the CDR3 is TGTGCCAGTAAAGTGCGGGGTAACACTGAAGCTTTCTTT. This translates into CASKVRGNTEAFF. V usage is TRBV19 and J usage is TRBJ1-1; D not certain. Germline V gene sequence: CDR1 LNHDA, CDR2 SQIVND (reference sequence). The CDR3 has 13 amino acids. Trimming removed 7 bases from V and 2 bases from J, with 11 bases in between.

Worth noting for this clone: Distinct nucleotide sequences in the sample also encode this CDR3. The chain is built from TRBV2 and TRBJ2-5, with D possibly being TRBD1 (6 bases). Deletions cut 4 bases from V and 1 base from J, with 7 bases between. This CDR3 spans 13 amino acids. Germline V gives CDR1 SNHLY, CDR2 FYNNEI. CDR3 in amino acids: CASSGQVQETQYF. Here the CDR3 DNA reads TGTGCCAGCAGTGGACAGGTCCAAGAGACCCAGTACTTC.

J is TRBJ2-1 and V is TRBV5-1, with TRBD2 as a possible D gene (7 bases). Between the trimmed V and J ends, which lost 0 bases and 8 bases, there was a span of 12 bases. The CDR3 covers 14 residues. CDR1 and CDR2 (germline): SGHRS, YFSETQ. The CDR3 DNA sequence: TGCGCCAGCAGCTTGGTGGGGGGGCCCCATGAGCAGTTCTTC. Translation: CASSLVGGPHEQFF. Together with reference TRBV5-1 and TRBJ2-1, the CDR3 gives the full variable domain: KAGVTQTPRYLIKTRGQQVTLSCSPISGHRSVSWYQQTPGQGLQFLFEYFSETQRNKGNFPGRFSGRQFSNSRSEMNVSTLELGDSALYLCASSLVGGPHEQFFGPGTRLTVL.

The chain combines TRBV18 with TRBJ1-2; the match to TRBD1 covers 7 bases. The CDR3 sequence is 13 residues long. Losses at the gene ends were 3 bases for V and 8 bases for J; bases not matched to a gene: 6. Per germline, CDR1 KGHSH and CDR2 LQKENI. CDR3 sequence: CASSPSTGRGYTF. The CDR3 nucleotides are TGTGCCAGCTCACCTTCGACAGGGAGAGGCTACACCTTC.

This chain joins TRBV9 and TRBJ2-1; TRBD1 matches at 7 bases. This CDR3 is built from 15 residues. Germline trimming cut 0 bases from V and 0 bases from J; bases unmatched to any gene: 0. Germline loops: CDR1 SGDLS, CDR2 YYNGEE. In nucleotides, the CDR3 is TGTGCCAGCAGCGTAGCAGGGGGCTCCTACAATGAGCAGTTCTTC. Amino acid sequence: CASSVAGGSYNEQFF.

The chain carries TRBV2 and TRBJ1-2; no clear D. Germline-derived CDR1 and CDR2 are SNHLY and FYNNEI. The length of the CDR3 is 12 residues. Trimming shortened V by 4 bases and J by 6 bases, and 9 bases separated the two germline ends. The CDR3 sequence is CASSVQRHGYTF. CDR3 DNA sequence: TGTGCCAGCAGTGTTCAGCGCCATGGCTACACCTTC.

This clone has only a few counts. CDR3 protein: CASQGTGLHEQYF. In nucleotides, the CDR3 is TGTGCCAGCCAAGGGACAGGGCTGCACGAGCAGTACTTC. The chain carries TRBV5-4 and TRBJ2-7; 9 nucleotides agree with TRBD1. Germline CDR1 reads SGHNT; CDR2 reads YYREEE (reference sequence). The J segment lost 5 bases and the V segment lost 7 bases, leaving 7 bases of the junction unmatched. CDR3 length equals 13 residues.

This clone was observed a handful of times. This chain's CDR3 is CASSSQTGSQPQHF. CDR3 nucleotide sequence: TGTGCCAGCAGCTCCCAGACAGGGTCTCAGCCCCAGCATTTT. The chain employs TRBV5-6 and TRBJ1-5; TRBD1 matches 7 bases. This CDR3 comprises 14 residues. Germline V gene data show CDR1 as SGHDT and CDR2 as YYEEEE. V was pared by 3 bases and J by 6 bases, with 6 bases of the junction left unmatched.

This clone was counted at least ten times. The V and J genes are TRBV5-1 and TRBJ1-2; 9 nucleotides agree with TRBD1. The CDR3 extends over 14 amino acids. Germline CDR1 reads SGHRS; CDR2 reads YFSETQ. Losses at the gene ends were 1 base for V and 4 bases for J; bases not matched to a gene: 2. The CDR3, as DNA: TGCGCCAGCAGCTTGACAGGGGGCGGCTATGGCTACACCTTC. Its translation: CASSLTGGGYGYTF.

This clone occurred once. The chain has TRBV7-2 and TRBJ2-4, with 10 bases matching TRBD2. The germline gives CDR1 SGHTA, CDR2 FQGNSA. V shed 1 base and J 8 bases; nucleotides not matched to a gene: 2. There are 14 residues in the CDR3. The chain's CDR3 is CASSLGAGGDIQYF. Here the CDR3 DNA reads TGTGCCAGCAGCTTAGGAGCGGGGGGGGACATTCAGTACTTC.

This clone was observed once. The CDR3 bases are TGTGCCAGTAGACCACCCCCCGGGACAGGGGTAATGTTCGGCAATCAGCCCCAGCATTTT. Translating it yields CASRPPPGTGVMFGNQPQHF. The rearrangement links TRBV19 to TRBJ1-5; 10 bases map to TRBD1. Germline CDR1 and CDR2: LNHDA and SQIVND (reference sequence). V lost 6 bases to trimming and J lost 2 bases; unmatched junction nucleotides: 19. The CDR3 totals 20 residues.

This chain joins TRBV18 and TRBJ2-7; D not certain. V was trimmed by 3 bases and J by 2 bases, leaving 2 bases between them. CDR1 is KGHSH, CDR2 LQKENI, per germline. This CDR3 spans 11 amino acids. This CDR3 is CASSPAYEQYF. The CDR3 coding sequence is TGTGCCAGCTCACCCGCCTACGAGCAGTACTTC.

This chain links TRBV28 with TRBJ1-4, with D possibly TRBD1 on 6 matching bases. V was pared by 3 bases and J by 8 bases, with 16 bases between. The CDR3 is 15 amino acids. The germline gives CDR1 MDHEN, CDR2 SYDVKM. The CDR3 coding sequence is TGTGCCAGCAGTTTGGGATACAGGGATTCGGAAAAACTGTTTTTT. Amino acid sequence: CASSLGYRDSEKLFF.